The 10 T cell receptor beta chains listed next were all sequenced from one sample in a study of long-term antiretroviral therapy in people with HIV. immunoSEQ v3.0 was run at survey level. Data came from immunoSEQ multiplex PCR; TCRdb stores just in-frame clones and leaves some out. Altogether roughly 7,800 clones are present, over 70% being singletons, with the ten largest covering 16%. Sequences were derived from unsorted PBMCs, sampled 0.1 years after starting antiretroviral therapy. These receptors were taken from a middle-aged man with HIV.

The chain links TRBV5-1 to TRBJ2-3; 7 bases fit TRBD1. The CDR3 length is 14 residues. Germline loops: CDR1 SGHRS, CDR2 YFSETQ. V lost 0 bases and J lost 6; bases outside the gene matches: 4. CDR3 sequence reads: CASSLEGAGDTQYF. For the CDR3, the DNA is TGCGCCAGCAGCTTGGAGGGGGCTGGGGATACGCAGTATTTT.

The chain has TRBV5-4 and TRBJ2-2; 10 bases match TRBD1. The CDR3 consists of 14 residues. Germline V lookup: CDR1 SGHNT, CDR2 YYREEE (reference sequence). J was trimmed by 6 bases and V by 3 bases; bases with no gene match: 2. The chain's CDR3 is CASSSGQGAGELFF. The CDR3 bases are TGTGCCAGCAGCTCAGGACAGGGGGCCGGGGAGCTGTTTTTT.

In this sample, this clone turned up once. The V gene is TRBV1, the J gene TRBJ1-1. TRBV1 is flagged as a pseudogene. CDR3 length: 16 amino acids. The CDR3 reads CTSSQDWGAMNTEAFF. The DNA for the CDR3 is TGCACCAGCAGCCAAGATTGGGGGGCCATGAACACTGAAGCTTTCTTT.

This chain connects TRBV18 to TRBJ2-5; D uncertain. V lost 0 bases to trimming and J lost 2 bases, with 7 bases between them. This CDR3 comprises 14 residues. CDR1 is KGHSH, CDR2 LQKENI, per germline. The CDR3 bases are TGTGCCAGCTCACCACCGTGGAGACAAGAGACCCAGTACTTC. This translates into CASSPPWRQETQYF.

CDR3 bases: TGTGCCAGCTCACCCTGGACGGGTATGAACACTGAAGCTTTCTTT. It codes for CASSPWTGMNTEAFF. The chain employs TRBV18 and TRBJ1-1; D is uncertain. The V gene's germline CDR1 is KGHSH and CDR2 LQKENI. V was pared by 3 bases and J by 0 bases, with 11 bases between. This CDR3 is 15 amino acids long.

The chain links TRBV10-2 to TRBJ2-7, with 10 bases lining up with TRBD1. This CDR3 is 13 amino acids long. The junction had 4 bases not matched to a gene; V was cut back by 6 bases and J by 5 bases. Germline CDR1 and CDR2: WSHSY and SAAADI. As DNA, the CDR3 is TGCGCCAGCAGACCGGGACAGGGGAACGAGCAGTACTTC. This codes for CASRPGQGNEQYF.

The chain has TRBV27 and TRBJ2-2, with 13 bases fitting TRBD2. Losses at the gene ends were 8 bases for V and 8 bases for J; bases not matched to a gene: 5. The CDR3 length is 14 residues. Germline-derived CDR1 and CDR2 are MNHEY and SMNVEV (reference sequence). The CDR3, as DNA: TGTGCCAGCTGCGGACTAGCGGGGGAAGGGGAGCTGTTTTTT. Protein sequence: CASCGLAGEGELFF.

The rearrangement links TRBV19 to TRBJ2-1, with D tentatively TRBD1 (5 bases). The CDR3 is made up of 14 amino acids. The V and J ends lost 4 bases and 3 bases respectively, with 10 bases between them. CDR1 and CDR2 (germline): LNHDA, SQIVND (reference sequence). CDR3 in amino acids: CASSTRQIYNEQFF. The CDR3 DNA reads TGTGCCAGTAGTACCCGACAGATCTACAATGAGCAGTTCTTC.

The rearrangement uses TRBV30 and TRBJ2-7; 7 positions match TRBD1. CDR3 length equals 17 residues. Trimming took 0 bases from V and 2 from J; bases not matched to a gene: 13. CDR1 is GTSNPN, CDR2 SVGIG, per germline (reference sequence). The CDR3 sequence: CAWSVMYRQGRAYEQYF. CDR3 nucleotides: TGTGCCTGGAGTGTAATGTATCGACAGGGTAGGGCCTACGAGCAGTACTTC.

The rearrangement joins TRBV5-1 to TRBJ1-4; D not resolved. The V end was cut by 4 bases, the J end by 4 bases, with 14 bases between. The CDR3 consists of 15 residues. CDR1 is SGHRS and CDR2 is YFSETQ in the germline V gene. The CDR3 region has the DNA TGCGCCAGCAGCGATGAGGTTGGGGTTAATGAAAAACTGTTTTTT. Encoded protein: CASSDEVGVNEKLFF.